This passage covers 5 T cell receptor beta chains from one sample sequenced in a study of naive and memory T cell subsets. Both TRBC1 and TRBC2 were covered by a beta constant-region primer of two equimolar oligonucleotides. MiXCR was run by TCRdb on the UMI-ligation and nested PCR reads, yielding one entry per CDR3 protein. The data show 140,000 to 150,000 distinct CDR3 sequences, with about 15% seen just once and around 0.14% held by the top ten. Specimen: naive CD4+ T cells from blood. All receptors come from a human donor in good health.

As regards this clonotype: At one boundary the junction diverges from the germline segment, which might be a read error. This chain connects TRBV20-1 to TRBJ2-4; D remains unclear. CDR3 length equals 15 residues. Germline assignment: CDR1 DFQATT and CDR2 SNEGSKA (reference sequence). CDR3 sequence (DNA): TGCAGAGCTAGTCTACTAAAAAAAGCCAAAAACATTCAGTACTTC. It codes for CRASLLKKAKNIQYF.

This clonotype was recorded a few times. The V gene is TRBV28, the J gene TRBJ2-5; D is perhaps TRBD1 or TRBD2 (5 bases each). Trimming removed 4 bases at V and 5 bases at J, with 17 bases between. The CDR3 has 15 amino acids. CDR1 and CDR2 (germline): MDHEN, SYDVKM. CDR3 nucleotides: TGTGCCAGCAGTTCGTCAGGGTTGGGAGTGGAGACCCAGTACTTC. The encoded protein is CASSSSGLGVETQYF.

The table lists this clonotype with a few counts. The rearrangement links TRBV28 to TRBJ2-5; 8 positions agree with TRBD1. From germline, CDR1 is MDHEN and CDR2 SYDVKM. Losses at the gene ends were 1 base for V and 4 bases for J; bases not matched to a gene: 11. The CDR3 spans 17 residues. CDR3 sequence reads: CASSLSPTGAMGETQYF. The CDR3 region has the DNA TGTGCCAGCAGTTTATCCCCGACAGGGGCAATGGGAGAGACCCAGTACTTC.

There are a few counts of this clonotype. This chain connects TRBV10-1 to TRBJ1-1; D is uncertain. Looked up from germline, CDR1 is WNHNN and CDR2 is SYGVQD (reference sequence). The V end was cut by 7 bases, the J end by 0 bases, with 9 bases between. There are 13 residues in the CDR3. CDR3 sequence reads: CASNIGLNTEAFF. The CDR3 region has the DNA TGCGCCAGCAATATAGGTTTGAACACTGAAGCTTTCTTT.

This clonotype showed up many times. The chain joins TRBV7-2 to TRBJ2-3; D may match TRBD1 or TRBD2 (5 bases each). The germline gives CDR1 SGHTA, CDR2 FQGNSA. CDR3 length: 15 residues. V was pared by 3 bases and J by 4 bases, with 14 bases between. CDR3 sequence reads: CASSFRDATPDTQYF. The CDR3 DNA sequence: TGTGCCAGCAGCTTCCGGGACGCGACCCCAGATACGCAGTATTTT.